Following are 9 T cell receptor beta chains from one sample sequenced in a study of CD8 T cells in ankylosing spondylitis. Antigen specificity for these receptors is unknown. One entry per CDR3 protein results from TCRdb running MiXCR on the 5' RACE reads. Of some 700,000 distinct CDR3 sequences in the sample, under 20% are singletons; the top ten hold about a fifth. Whole-study findings and limits: Blood of patients with ankylosing spondylitis appeared to be characterized by a TCR beta motif of eight highly homologous variants.

The material sequenced was blood, either unsorted or a sorted T cell fraction (not recorded which). These receptors were taken from a male donor with ankylosing spondylitis.

The J gene is TRBJ2-3, the V gene TRBV20-1, with no clear D. Trimming left V 5 bases short and J 4 bases short, with 7 bases between. This CDR3 is built from 11 residues. Germline V CDR1 and CDR2: DFQATT, SNEGSKA (reference sequence). This CDR3 reads CSALAADTQYF. DNA for the CDR3: TGCAGTGCTTTAGCCGCAGATACGCAGTATTTT.

The genes are TRBV5-1 and TRBJ1-5, with D possibly TRBD1 on 5 matching bases. The CDR3 has 13 amino acids. Germline V CDR1 and CDR2: SGHRS, YFSETQ. V was shortened by 4 bases and J by 7 bases, with 12 bases between the two germline ends. CDR3 nucleotides: TGCGCCAGCAGCCCGGGACCGGGCCAGCCCCAGCATTTT. Protein product: CASSPGPGQPQHF.

V gene TRBV7-3 combines with J gene TRBJ2-5; D is uncertain. Germline assignment: CDR1 SGHTA and CDR2 FQGTGA. Trimming stripped 5 bases from V and 1 base from J, with 8 bases between. CDR3 length: 13 amino acids. The CDR3 spells CASSPEVQETQYF. The CDR3 DNA is TGTGCCAGCAGCCCCGAGGTCCAAGAGACCCAGTACTTC.

This chain uses TRBV6-1 with TRBJ1-1, with no clear D. Germline assignment: CDR1 MNHNS and CDR2 SASEGT. CDR3 size: 13 residues. Trimming shortened V by 4 bases and J by 5 bases, and 11 bases separated the two germline ends. CDR3 nucleotides: TGTGCCAGCAGTGGGAGGTCGGGGACTGAAGCTTTCTTT. Translating gives CASSGRSGTEAFF.

This clonotype came up a few times. The CDR3 spells CASSLVDRITGNTIYF. CDR3 in DNA: TGTGCCAGCAGCTTAGTAGACAGAATCACTGGAAACACCATATATTTT. The chain has TRBV7-8 and TRBJ1-3, with a weak D call TRBD1 (5 bases). Germline V CDR1 and CDR2: SGHVS, FQNEAQ. This CDR3 spans 16 amino acids. Trimming removed 1 base at V and 2 bases at J, with 12 bases between.

This clonotype was counted only a few times. The V call is TRBV12-5, the J call TRBJ2-3; possibly TRBD1 or TRBD2 for D (6 bases each). V gave up 7 bases and J gave up 2 bases, with 10 bases separating them. Germline CDR1 and CDR2: LGHNT and FRNRAP. The CDR3 contains 13 residues. The CDR3 reads CASEGGTTDTQYF. The CDR3 region has the DNA TGTGCTAGTGAAGGGGGGACCACAGATACGCAGTATTTT.

CDR3 amino acids: CASTVLGAQETQYF. CDR3 nucleotide sequence: TGTGCCAGCACCGTATTAGGGGCCCAAGAGACCCAGTACTTC. This chain links TRBV12-3 or TRBV12-4 with TRBJ2-5; D may be TRBD1 (5 bases). V was clipped by 7 bases and J by 1 base, with 13 bases between them. CDR3 size: 14 residues.

The chain uses TRBV29-1 and TRBJ2-3; TRBD2 agrees at 7 bases. This CDR3 spans 15 amino acids. Trimming cost V 6 bases and J 4 bases; bases outside gene matches: 13. The germline gives CDR1 SQVTM, CDR2 ANQGSEA. The CDR3 is CSVATREFGADTQYF. The CDR3 DNA is TGCAGCGTCGCGACGCGGGAGTTTGGCGCAGATACGCAGTATTTT.

The chain is built from TRBV9 and TRBJ2-7; 7 nucleotides align to TRBD1. With 3 bases clipped from V and 7 bases from J, the junction kept 10 bases outside the gene matches. The germline gives CDR1 SGDLS, CDR2 YYNGEE. The CDR3 covers 14 residues. The CDR3 sequence is CASSGGQPLGEQYF. The CDR3 DNA is TGTGCCAGCAGCGGGGGACAGCCCCTCGGGGAGCAGTACTTC.